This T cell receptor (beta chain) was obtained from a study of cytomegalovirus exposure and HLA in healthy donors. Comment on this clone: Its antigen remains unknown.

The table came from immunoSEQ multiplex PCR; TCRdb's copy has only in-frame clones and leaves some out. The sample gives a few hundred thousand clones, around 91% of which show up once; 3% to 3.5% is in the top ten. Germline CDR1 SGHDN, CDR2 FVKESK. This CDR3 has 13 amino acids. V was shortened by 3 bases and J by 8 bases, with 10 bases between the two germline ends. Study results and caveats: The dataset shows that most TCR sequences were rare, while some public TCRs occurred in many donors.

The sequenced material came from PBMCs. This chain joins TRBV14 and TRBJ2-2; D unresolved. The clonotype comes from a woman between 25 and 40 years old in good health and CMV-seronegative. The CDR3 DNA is TGTGCCAGCAGCCAGGAAGGACCGGGGGAGCTGTTTTTT. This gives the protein CASSQEGPGELFF.